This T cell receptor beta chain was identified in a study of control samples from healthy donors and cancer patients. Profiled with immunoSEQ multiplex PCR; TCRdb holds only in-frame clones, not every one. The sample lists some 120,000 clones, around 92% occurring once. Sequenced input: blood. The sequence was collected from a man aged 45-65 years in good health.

This CDR3 reads CASSLGSGLADTQYF. CDR3 bases: TGTGCCAGCAGCTTAGGGTCAGGGCTGGCAGATACGCAGTATTTT. The chain links TRBV5-4 to TRBJ2-3; maybe TRBD1 (5 bases). The CDR3 is made up of 15 amino acids. CDR1 is SGHNT and CDR2 is YYREEE in the germline V gene (reference sequence). Trimming shortened V by 2 bases and J by 4 bases, and 14 bases separated the two germline ends. Based on the CDR3 plus reference TRBV5-4 and TRBJ2-3, the full variable domain is ETGVTQSPTHLIKTRGQQVTLRCSSQSGHNTVSWYQQALGQGPQFIFQYYREEENGRGNFPPRFSGLQFPNYSSELNVNALELDDSALYLCASSLGSGLADTQYFGPGTRLTVL.